This passage covers 32 T cell receptor beta chains from one sample sequenced in a study of cytomegalovirus exposure and HLA in healthy donors (TCRdb year 2017). Library preparation employed the immunoSEQ multiplex PCR assay. The multiplex PCR relied on a mix of 60 forward primers for TCR Vbeta segments and 13 reverse primers for TCR Jbeta segments. This immuneACCESS table, as held by TCRdb, lists in-frame sequences with V and J called but not all clones. Of the missing ones, under half trace to an unresolved V gene in checked studies; the others have no known cause. The sample profile shows 150,000 to 200,000 clones; approximately 82% of them were found once. The ten largest make up about 2% of the sample. Sequencing was carried out using PBMCs. The receptors here all came from a woman aged 30 to 39 in good health and CMV-seronegative.

This clone was counted once. The chain employs TRBV19 and TRBJ1-1; D gene uncertain. Germline V gene data show CDR1 as LNHDA and CDR2 as SQIVND (reference sequence). Trimming took off 5 bases at V and 0 bases at J, with 13 bases between the two ends. The CDR3 contains 15 residues. CDR3 sequence reads: CASSLRGSMNTEAFF. The CDR3, as DNA: TGTGCCAGTAGTTTGCGGGGAAGTATGAACACTGAAGCTTTCTTT.

This clone has only a few counts. The rearrangement joins TRBV19 to TRBJ1-1, with a weak D call TRBD1 (5 bases). This CDR3 is built from 15 residues. Trimming took off 3 bases at V and 5 bases at J, with 16 bases between the two ends. CDR1 and CDR2 (germline): LNHDA, SQIVND (reference sequence). The CDR3 bases are TGTGCCAGTAGTATTCCAGGCAGGGTGGAGACTGAAGCTTTCTTT. It is translated as CASSIPGRVETEAFF.

This clone is medium-sized within its sample. The chain recombines TRBV21-1 with TRBJ2-7; TRBD1 is the table's D call, not checked against the DNA. TRBV21-1 represents a pseudogene. The CDR3 has 15 residues. The CDR3 DNA sequence: TGTGCCAGCGATGATGGCACAGGGGGAGGCTACGAGCAGTACTTC. Translated, it gives CASDDGTGGGYEQYF.

The count of this clone is one. The chain employs TRBV5-4 and TRBJ1-1, with TRBD1 matching 7 bases. The CDR3 sequence is 15 residues long. The V gene end was trimmed by 3 bases and the J gene end by 1 base; junction bases not matched to a gene: 6. Per germline, CDR1 SGHNT and CDR2 YYREEE (reference sequence). This chain's CDR3 is CASSSARQGNTEAFF. DNA for the CDR3: TGTGCCAGCAGCTCTGCCCGACAGGGGAACACTGAAGCTTTCTTT.

In DNA form, the CDR3 reads TGTGCCAGCAGGGACAGAACCACAGATACGCAGTATTTT. Translated: CASRDRTTDTQYF. This chain joins TRBV27 and TRBJ2-3, with D possibly matching TRBD1 (6 bases). CDR1 is MNHEY, CDR2 SMNVEV, per germline (reference sequence). The CDR3 loop spans 13 amino acids. Trimming took 6 bases from V and 2 from J, leaving 9 bases between them.

The V gene is TRBV29-1, the J gene TRBJ2-7; TRBD1 matches at 7 bases. V lost 5 bases to trimming and J lost 3 bases; unmatched junction nucleotides: 7. The germline gives CDR1 SQVTM, CDR2 ANQGSEA. This CDR3 comprises 13 residues. CDR3 in amino acids: CSVSRDRGYEQYF. CDR3 DNA sequence: TGCAGCGTTAGCCGGGACAGAGGCTACGAGCAGTACTTC.

The chain couples TRBV27 to TRBJ2-3, with 10 bases matching TRBD2. Germline trimming cut 4 bases from V and 5 bases from J; bases unmatched to any gene: 9. The CDR3 is 16 residues long. Germline CDR1 and CDR2: MNHEY and SMNVEV (reference sequence). The CDR3 region is CASSSLAGVQGDTQYF. The CDR3 nucleotides read TGTGCCAGCAGTTCCCTAGCGGGAGTGCAGGGAGATACGCAGTATTTT.

The chain links TRBV6-5 to TRBJ1-2, with a possible D match to TRBD1 (5 bases). Germline V CDR1 and CDR2: MNHEY, SVGAGI. This CDR3 contains 12 residues. Between the trimmed V and J ends, which lost 8 bases and 4 bases, there was a span of 11 bases. CDR3 sequence (DNA): TGTGCCAGCTTTGGGGGAGGCTATGGCTACACCTTC. Translating it yields CASFGGGYGYTF.

This clone was counted between two and nine times. An end of the junction differs from the germline gene, which may be a read error. The gene calls are TRBV20-1 and TRBJ1-1; 8 bases match TRBD1. Germline lookup yields CDR1 DFQATT and CDR2 SNEGSKA (reference sequence). This CDR3 contains 10 residues. The CDR3 DNA is TGCAGTGGACAGGGGTTCCCTGCTCTCTTT. Translation: CSGQGFPALF.

V usage is TRBV28 and J usage is TRBJ2-7; no clear D gene. CDR1 is MDHEN, CDR2 SYDVKM, per germline. V was shortened by 0 bases and J by 2 bases, with 8 bases between the two germline ends. The CDR3 runs 14 residues. The CDR3 protein is CASSLWSSTYEQYF. For the CDR3, the DNA is TGTGCCAGCAGTTTATGGAGCTCAACCTACGAGCAGTACTTC.

The genes are TRBV28 and TRBJ2-7; maybe TRBD2 (6 bases). The CDR3 runs 15 residues. Germline V gene sequence: CDR1 MDHEN, CDR2 SYDVKM. V lost 3 bases and J 0 bases, leaving 12 bases between the germline ends. CDR3 in amino acids: CASSLGGVSSYEQYF. The CDR3 DNA reads as TGTGCCAGCAGTTTGGGCGGGGTCAGCTCCTACGAGCAGTACTTC.

The V gene is TRBV7-9, the J gene TRBJ2-3, with D possibly being TRBD2 (6 bases). V lost 5 bases and J lost 1, with 19 bases in between. Per germline, CDR1 SEHNR and CDR2 FQNEAQ (reference sequence). The CDR3 is 17 residues long. The CDR3, as DNA: TGTGCCAGCAGCCCTAGGGGTTGGGGCGGGGGCACAGATACGCAGTATTTT. It is translated as CASSPRGWGGGTDTQYF. Looking up the rest from reference TRBV7-9 and TRBJ2-3 gives the full variable domain: DTGVSQNPRHKITKRGQNVTFRCDPISEHNRLYWYRQTLGQGPEFLTYFQNEAQLEKSRLLSDRFSAERPKGSFSTLEIQRTEQGDSAMYLCASSPRGWGGGTDTQYFGPGTRLTVL.

The chain combines TRBV5-1 with TRBJ1-1, with D uncertain. V lost 1 base to trimming and J lost 0 bases, with 10 bases between them. The CDR3 consists of 15 residues. Germline V gene sequence: CDR1 SGHRS, CDR2 YFSETQ. The CDR3 sequence: CASSLRGSMNTEAFF. Here the CDR3 DNA reads TGCGCCAGCAGCTTGCGTGGGAGCATGAACACTGAAGCTTTCTTT.

The chain's CDR3 is CASSQTGSLDTEAFF. The CDR3 DNA is TGCGCCAGCAGCCAAACAGGTTCCCTAGACACTGAAGCTTTCTTT. V is TRBV4-3 and J is TRBJ1-1; perhaps TRBD1 as D (5 bases). The V and J ends lost 2 bases and 3 bases respectively, with 13 bases between them. This CDR3 spans 15 amino acids. The germline gives CDR1 LGHNA, CDR2 YSLEER.

The J gene is TRBJ2-5, the V gene TRBV2, with D possibly being TRBD1 (6 bases). This CDR3 is 15 amino acids long. V lost 2 bases, J lost 1 base, and 11 bases lay in between. Germline lookup yields CDR1 SNHLY and CDR2 FYNNEI. This chain's CDR3 is CASSELGGPQETQYF. In DNA form, the CDR3 reads TGTGCCAGCAGTGAACTTGGGGGCCCCCAAGAGACCCAGTACTTC.

Note on this clone: Sequence at one end of the junction differs from germline and may be a read error. The chain has TRBV6-1 and TRBJ2-6, with D tentatively TRBD1 (5 bases). Germline-derived CDR1 and CDR2 are MNHNS and SASEGT. The CDR3 length is 15 residues. The CDR3 here is CASSEGGSGANGLTF. In DNA, the CDR3 is TGTGCCAGCAGTGAAGGCGGCTCTGGGGCCAACGGCCTGACTTTC.

V is TRBV27 and J is TRBJ1-5; no definite D call. This CDR3 is 13 amino acids long. Germline CDR1 and CDR2: MNHEY and SMNVEV (reference sequence). The germline V and J ends were trimmed by 2 bases and 7 bases, with 9 bases remaining between them. The CDR3 region is CASSLSPGQPQHF. The CDR3 coding sequence is TGTGCCAGCAGTTTAAGCCCGGGGCAGCCCCAGCATTTT.

This chain joins TRBV19 and TRBJ2-7; 8 bases match TRBD1. CDR1 is LNHDA and CDR2 is SQIVND in the germline V gene (reference sequence). V gave up 5 bases and J gave up 5 bases; unmatched junction bases: 11. CDR3 length: 15 residues. The CDR3 sequence is CASSSRGGQGNEQYF. The CDR3 nucleotides read TGTGCCAGTAGTTCCAGAGGAGGACAGGGTAACGAGCAGTACTTC.

The chain carries TRBV28 and TRBJ1-2; D not certain. The CDR3 spans 12 residues. Germline V CDR1 and CDR2: MDHEN, SYDVKM. Trimming stripped 2 bases from V and 3 bases from J, with 4 bases between. The CDR3 coding sequence is TGTGCCAGCAGTTTAACTGACTATGGCTACACCTTC. Amino acids: CASSLTDYGYTF.

In regard to this clone: This specimen includes other DNA sequences encoding the same CDR3. The J gene is TRBJ2-1, the V gene TRBV9, with 15 bases fitting TRBD2. From germline, CDR1 is SGDLS and CDR2 YYNGEE. Trimming removed 4 bases from V and 9 bases from J; junction bases left unmatched: 5. This CDR3 is 15 amino acids long. This CDR3 is CASSNGLAGGSEQFF. The CDR3 nucleotides are TGTGCCAGCAGCAACGGACTAGCGGGAGGGAGTGAGCAGTTCTTC.

This sequence joins TRBV4-2 and TRBJ2-7; TRBD2 aligns across 9 bases. This CDR3 region has 15 residues. Trimming cost V 1 base and J 3 bases; bases outside gene matches: 4. Germline-derived CDR1 and CDR2 are LGHNA and YNFKEQ. The CDR3 coding sequence is TGTGCCAGCAGCCAAGGAACTAGCGGGCTCTACGAGCAGTACTTC. This encodes CASSQGTSGLYEQYF.

Only one count was recorded for this clone. The rearrangement joins TRBV4-3 to TRBJ2-1, with 9 bases aligning to TRBD1. This CDR3 has 12 residues. Germline V gene sequence: CDR1 LGHNA, CDR2 YSLEER. Trimming cost V 4 bases and J 9 bases; bases outside gene matches: 1. The CDR3 reads CASSPDRGEQFF. CDR3 coding DNA: TGCGCCAGCAGCCCGGACAGGGGTGAGCAGTTCTTC.

This chain joins TRBV5-4 and TRBJ1-2, with D possibly TRBD1 on 5 matching bases. CDR1 is SGHNT and CDR2 is YYREEE in the germline V gene (reference sequence). This CDR3 comprises 12 residues. The V gene lost 6 bases and the J gene lost 7 bases, with 13 bases spanning the gap. The CDR3 spells CASNVGGSGYTF. CDR3 nucleotides: TGTGCCAGCAACGTGGGGGGATCTGGCTACACCTTC.

This sequence joins TRBV5-8 and TRBJ1-2; 7 bases map to TRBD1. Germline V gene lookup returns CDR1 SGHTS and CDR2 YDEGEE. Trimming took 3 bases from V and 0 from J; bases not matched to a gene: 5. This CDR3 is 15 amino acids long. CDR3 amino acids: CASSWGDSANYGYTF. The CDR3 region has the DNA TGTGCCAGCAGCTGGGGGGACAGCGCTAACTATGGCTACACCTTC.

This chain connects TRBV23-1 to TRBJ2-1, with 15 positions matching TRBD2. TRBV23-1 is an ORF; its function is uncertain. This CDR3 is built from 20 residues. V dropped 4 bases and J dropped 8; count of bases not matched to a gene: 18. The CDR3 reads CASSLDITPGLAGGKYEQFF. CDR3 bases: TGCGCCAGCAGTCTAGACATCACACCGGGACTAGCGGGGGGTAAGTATGAGCAGTTCTTC.

The rearrangement links TRBV11-2 to TRBJ1-1, with D hard to call. Germline V gives CDR1 SGHAT, CDR2 FQNNGV. V was trimmed by 5 bases and J by 4 bases, leaving 11 bases between them. The length of the CDR3 is 13 residues. CDR3: CASSPPGSTEAFF. For the CDR3, the DNA is TGTGCCAGCAGCCCCCCGGGTTCCACTGAAGCTTTCTTT.

The CDR3 sequence is CASSQQGQGGYEKLFF. CDR3 bases: TGTGCCAGCAGTCAACAAGGACAGGGCGGATATGAAAAACTGTTTTTT. The V and J genes are TRBV2 and TRBJ1-4; 8 positions match TRBD1. This CDR3 is built from 16 residues. Germline V gives CDR1 SNHLY, CDR2 FYNNEI. V shed 5 bases, J shed 6 bases, and the junction held 11 bases outside the gene matches.

The V call is TRBV4-2, the J call TRBJ2-7; D is possibly TRBD2 (6 bases). This CDR3 comprises 15 residues. V lost 5 bases, J lost 0 bases, and 14 bases lay in between. Germline V lookup: CDR1 LGHNA, CDR2 YNFKEQ. This CDR3 is CASSSGTHSSYEQYF. The CDR3 nucleotides are TGTGCCAGCAGCTCCGGGACTCACAGCTCCTACGAGCAGTACTTC.

The chain uses TRBV27 and TRBJ1-5, with D perhaps matching TRBD1 (6 bases). Trimming cost V 4 bases and J 6 bases, with 10 bases left between them. The germline CDR1 and CDR2 sequences are MNHEY and SMNVEV (reference sequence). This CDR3 comprises 13 residues. As DNA, the CDR3 is TGTGCCAGCAGTTATACAGGGTTTCAGCCCCAGCATTTT. Translation gives CASSYTGFQPQHF.

The chain combines TRBV19 with TRBJ1-1; D is undetermined. The V gene's germline CDR1 is LNHDA and CDR2 SQIVND (reference sequence). The CDR3 length is 14 residues. Trimming left V 5 bases short and J 1 base short, with 11 bases between. This CDR3 reads CASSPQTPNTEAFF. Here the CDR3 DNA reads TGTGCCAGTAGTCCCCAGACACCGAACACTGAAGCTTTCTTT. Full variable domain (remainder filled in from reference TRBV19 and TRBJ1-1): DGGITQSPKYLFRKEGQNVTLSCEQNLNHDAMYWYRQDPGQGLRLIYYSQIVNDFQKGDIAEGYSVSREKKESFPLTVTSAQKNPTAFYLCASSPQTPNTEAFFGQGTRLTVV.

This clone was observed a single time. V is TRBV27 and J is TRBJ2-5; 9 bases fit TRBD1. This CDR3 is 14 amino acids long. Trimming removed 4 bases from V and 3 bases from J; junction bases left unmatched: 3. In germline, CDR1 is MNHEY, CDR2 SMNVEV (reference sequence). CDR3 sequence: CASSSGQGKETQYF. DNA of the CDR3: TGTGCCAGCAGTTCGGGACAGGGTAAAGAGACCCAGTACTTC.

This sequence joins TRBV6-5 and TRBJ2-7, with 12 bases matching TRBD1. Germline-derived CDR1 and CDR2 are MNHEY and SVGAGI. J was trimmed by 5 bases and V by 4 bases; bases with no gene match: 6. The CDR3 contains 15 residues. CDR3 in DNA: TGTGCCAGCAGTTCTGGGGGACAGGGGGCCCACGAGCAGTACTTC. It encodes CASSSGGQGAHEQYF.